There are a few counts of the clone carrying this TCR beta chain. Arm-PCR with iRepertoire HTBI primers amplified the CDR3 regions for these TCR beta libraries. TCRdb re-analysed the multiplex PCR reads in MiXCR, keeping a single row per CDR3 protein. The sample records about 430,000 distinct CDR3 sequences, approximately 16% being singletons. Time point indicated: newly diagnosed GD, antithyroid drugs for less than 3 months. Researchers made the TCR library from RNA that was extracted from PBMCs. Peripheral blood, at about 10 milliliters, went into EDTA tubes. These data belong to a study of regulatory T cells in long-lasting Graves disease. Unmatched junction bases numbered 3, after V lost 3 bases and J lost 5 bases. The CDR3 has 14 amino acids. Looked up from germline, CDR1 is SGDLS and CDR2 is YYNGEE. These data were likewise used in another study, on T cells in Graves' hyperthyroidism and ophthalmopathy. According to that study: A patient was excluded if there was uncontrolled infection, other autoimmune disease, pregnancy or lactation. HTBI primers were used for first-round RT-PCR of the TCR CDR3. Peripheral blood also featured most of the thyroid clonotypes expanded above 0.001.

The sequencing used peripheral blood mononuclear cells (PBMCs), collected at new diagnosis, from a patient treated with antithyroid drugs. The V gene is TRBV9, the J gene TRBJ2-1; 9 nucleotides agree with TRBD2. This TCR came from a middle-aged woman with Graves disease. The CDR3 DNA reads as TGTGCCAGCAGCGAGGGACTAGCAAACAATGAGCAGTTCTTC. As protein: CASSEGLANNEQFF. Together with reference TRBV9 and TRBJ2-1, the CDR3 gives the full variable domain: DSGVTQTPKHLITATGQRVTLRCSPRSGDLSVYWYQQSLDQGLQFLIQYYNGEERAKGNILERFSAQQFPDLHSELNLSSLELGDSALYFCASSEGLANNEQFFGPGTRLTVL.